Below, one T cell receptor (beta chain) is given with its context. This clone was counted between two and nine times. Which antigen it targets is not known. No qualities accompany the bases; no much larger clone lies one base away. The sample belongs to a study of beta chain features in type 1 diabetes (dated by TCRdb to the late 2010s). Looking at the study overall: Patients and healthy donors did not differ in mean age, gender distribution, total cell number or subset yield. A total of roughly 98,000,000 sorted cells were examined across all samples, and a strong correlation was observed between cell number per subset and RNA yield. In the study, TCRB repertoires of sorted circulating CD4+ T cell subsets from recently diagnosed type 1 diabetes patients were compared with those of matched healthy donors. Regulatory and stem cell-like memory subsets were isolated from only 8 patients and roughly 8 healthy donors, whereas naive and central memory subsets came from all 30 or so donors. What the study reported, not specific to this receptor: Only small numbers of individuals were included in the HLA sub-analyses, which left unresolved whether HLA type had any influence on TCRB rearrangement. Naive, central memory and regulatory TCRB repertoires appeared more similar among patients than among healthy donors. Patients with type 1 diabetes made fewer insertions and deleted more nucleotides at VDJ recombination sites, implying thymic rearrangement abnormalities. Because cDNA rather than genomic DNA was sequenced, highly expressing activated cells could have been over-represented, although no difference in activation and CD3 levels was found between groups. A moderate but significant shortening of TCRB CDR3 length was observed in type 1 diabetes patients in all four CD4+ subsets. PCR may preferentially amplify shorter templates, but because patient and control samples were amplified and corrected together, any resulting skew would affect both groups equally.

Ends trimmed: V by 3 bases, J by 5 bases; bases unmatched to a gene: 12. There are 17 amino acids in the CDR3, from cysteine to phenylalanine inclusive. The entry retains the CDR3 DNA only, 51 bases that are in frame from base 1. The CDR1 and CDR2 encoded by the germline V gene (reference sequence) are SGHNT and YYREEE. The High Capacity cDNA Reverse Transcription Kit was used to reverse transcribe all of the isolated RNA, meaning that expressed TCRB transcripts were what got sequenced. Deep immunoSEQ sequencing was performed on naive, central memory and regulatory T cell samples, with an average of roughly 3.5 million total reads per sample. After sorted cells were lysed in RLT buffer, RNA was extracted with DNase-treated RNeasy Micro or Mini kits, with the choice depending on cell number. To prevent cross-contamination, each cell subset was processed individually, whereas patient and healthy donor samples were processed jointly. The immunoSEQ multiplex PCR was used to amplify TCRB sequences from cDNA, yielding 87-bp fragments that span the CDR3 region. Sequencing of the amplicons was done on the Illumina HiSeq platform. Per the original workflow: Synthetic template baselines were used to correct PCR bias computationally, reads within Hamming distance 2 were collapsed, and singletons that could not be merged were discarded. Reads were aligned to IMGT to assign V, D and J genes, CDR3 length, and insertions or deletions at six rearrangement sites. Within each subset, clonotype counts were normalized to sorted cell number, and only after that were true diversity and Gini coefficients computed with the tcR R package. Repertoire sharing was quantified using the overlap coefficient calculated on TCRB nucleotide sequences. As a proxy for the pre-selection repertoire, out-of-frame TCRB sequences from naive cells were analyzed. TCRdb re-hosts the immuneACCESS table, in-frame sequences only. Its copies lack some clones; in the studies checked, an unresolved V gene accounts for under half of them, and the cause for the rest is not known. Clone size and V and J calls were adopted from that table, with D and trimming inferred from the DNA. For this sample the table gives a few hundred thousand clones, of which less than 15% were detected only once. The ten largest make up roughly 0.019% of the sample.

Each donor gave one peripheral blood draw, approximately 100 mL on average, collected into heparinised tubes. Naive, central memory, regulatory and stem cell-like memory CD4+ T cells were sorted on a BD FACSAria II using a panel including CD45RO, CCR7, CD25, CD127, CD95 and CD27. A purity above 95% was achieved for all sorted populations. PBMCs were separated immediately by Lymphoprep density gradient centrifugation and were stained directly, without being cultured. So that batch effects would be minimized, each experiment stained and sorted samples in pairs, pairing one healthy donor with one patient.

The chain links TRBV5-4 with TRBJ2-3, and TRBD2 matches 10 of the central bases. Sequenced: naive CD4+ T cells from blood. The cell subset or site label corresponds to: true naive CD4+ T cells. This TCR derives from a woman aged 18-29 years in good health. The CDR3 sequence is CASSSPLAGVGKDTQYF. The nucleotide sequence reads TGTGCCAGCAGCTCGCCGCTAGCGGGAGTCGGTAAAGATACGCAGTATTTT.